This T cell receptor beta chain was profiled in a study of T cell responses to AZD1222 COVID-19 vaccine. Study in general: Second-dose timings of about 4 or about 12 weeks were pooled. Study findings and constraints: Two AZD1222 doses significantly raised spike-specific TCR breadth and depth over controls.

On this clone itself: Its antigen is not known.

Profiling relied on immunoSEQ multiplex PCR, and the TCRdb table lists in-frame clones only, not all of them. Seen here are approximately 100,000 clones, about 92% observed once, and the top ten hold around 1.2%. The CDR3 length is 15 residues. The junction had 3 bases not matched to a gene; V was cut back by 0 bases and J by 2 bases. Germline V gene data show CDR1 as LGHNA and CDR2 as YNFKEQ. This chain joins TRBV4-2 and TRBJ2-7; 8 nucleotides align to TRBD1. The sample in question was peripheral blood, obtained on day 0 of AZD1222 vaccination. This clonotype was sampled from an adult in good health. The CDR3, as DNA: TGTGCCAGCAGCCAAGATGGACAGGGTCCCTACGAGCAGTACTTC. Its translation: CASSQDGQGPYEQYF.